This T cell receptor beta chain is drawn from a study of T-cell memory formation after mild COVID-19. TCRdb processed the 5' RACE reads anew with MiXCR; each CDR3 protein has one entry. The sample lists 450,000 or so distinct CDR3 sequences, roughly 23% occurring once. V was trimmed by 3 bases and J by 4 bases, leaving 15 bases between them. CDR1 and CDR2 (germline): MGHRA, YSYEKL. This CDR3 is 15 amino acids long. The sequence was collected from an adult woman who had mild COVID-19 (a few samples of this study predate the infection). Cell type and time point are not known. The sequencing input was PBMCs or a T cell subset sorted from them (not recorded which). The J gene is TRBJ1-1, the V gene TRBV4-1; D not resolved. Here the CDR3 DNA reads TGCGCCAGCAGCCATGAAGGCCCGACCGGCACTGAAGCTTTCTTT. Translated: CASSHEGPTGTEAFF.